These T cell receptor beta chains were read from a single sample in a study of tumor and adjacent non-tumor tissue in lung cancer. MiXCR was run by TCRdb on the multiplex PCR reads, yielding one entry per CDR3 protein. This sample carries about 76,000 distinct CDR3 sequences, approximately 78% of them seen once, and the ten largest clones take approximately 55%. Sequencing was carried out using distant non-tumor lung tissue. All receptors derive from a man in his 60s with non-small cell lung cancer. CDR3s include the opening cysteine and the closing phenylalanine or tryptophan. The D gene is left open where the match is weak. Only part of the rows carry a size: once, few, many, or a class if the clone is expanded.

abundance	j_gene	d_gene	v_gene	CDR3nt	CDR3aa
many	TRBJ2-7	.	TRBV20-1	TGCAGTGCTAGTAAGGAGGGGCAGGGCGTCTCCTACGAGCAGTACTTC	CSASKEGQGVSYEQYF
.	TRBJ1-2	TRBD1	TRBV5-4	TGTGCCAGTATCCCTGGAGGACAGGGGGCGAATGGCTACACCTTC	CASIPGGQGANGYTF
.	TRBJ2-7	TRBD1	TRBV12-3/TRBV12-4	TGTACCAGCAGTTCGGGACAGGGTAATGAGCAGTACTTC	CTSSSGQGNEQYF
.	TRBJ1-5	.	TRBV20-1	TGCAGTGCTAGACTCACAGAGGGCGATCAGCCCCAACATTTT	CSARLTEGDQPQHF
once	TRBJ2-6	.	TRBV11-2	TGTGCCAGCAACTTAGTTCCAAAGGACATGCCCTCTGGGGCCAATGTCCTGACTTTC	CASNLVPKDMPSGANVLTF
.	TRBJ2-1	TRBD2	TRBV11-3	TGTGCCAGCAGCTTAGATTGGCTAGCGGGAGTAGGCAATGAGCAGTTCTTC	CASSLDWLAGVGNEQFF
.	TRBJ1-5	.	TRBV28	TGTGCCAGTCAGGGGAATAATCAACCCCATCATTTT	CASQGNNQPHHF
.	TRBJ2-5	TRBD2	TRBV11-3	TGTGCTAGCAGCATCGTACTAGCGGGGGGGAAGACCCAGTACTTC	CASSIVLAGGKTQYF
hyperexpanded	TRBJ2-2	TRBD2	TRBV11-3	TGTGCCAGCAGCTCCCGGGGAGCGGGAGGATACAGAGCCGGGGAGCTGTTTTTT	CASSSRGAGGYRAGELFF
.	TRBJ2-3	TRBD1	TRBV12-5	TGTGCTAGTGGTTTGCGGCAGGGGGTTGCAGATACGCTGTATTTT	CASGLRQGVADTLYF
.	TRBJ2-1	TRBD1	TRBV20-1	TGCAGTGCTCCCCACTCACAGGGGGTCAAAGAGCAGTTCTTC	CSAPHSQGVKEQFF
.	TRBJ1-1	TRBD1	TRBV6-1	TGTGCCAGCCCGGGGCGGGACAGGGGCACTGAAGCTTTCTTT	CASPGRDRGTEAFF
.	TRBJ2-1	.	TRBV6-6	.	CASSWGGGAYDEHFF
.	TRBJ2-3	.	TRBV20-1	TGCAGCGCTAGTGCGGATAAAAGGGGTCCAGATACGCAGTACTTT	CSASADKRGPDTQYF
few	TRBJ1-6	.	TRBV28	TGTGCCAGCAGTTTAGGAGAGAAAGGGGACCTAAATTCACCCCTCCACTTT	CASSLGEKGDLNSPLHF
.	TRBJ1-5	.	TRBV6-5	TGTACCAGCAGTCACCTACAGGTAAGCAATCAGCCCCAGCATTTT	CTSSHLQVSNQPQHF
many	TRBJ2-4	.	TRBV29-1	TGCAGCGTTGAAGTAGTAGGGACAGCCAAAAACATTCAGTACTTC	CSVEVVGTAKNIQYF
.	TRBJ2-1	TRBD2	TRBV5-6	TGTACCAGCAGCCCGGAATCCGGGACTACGTATAATGAGCAGTTCTTC	CTSSPESGTTYNEQFF